This record concerns one T cell receptor (beta chain) sequence. Only in-frame clones appear in the TCRdb table, and some are missing; sequencing was by immunoSEQ multiplex PCR. The table records over 130,000 clones, almost 85% of them present only once. The sample originates from a study of blood T cell repertoires in COVID-19. Turning to the study itself: The study drew acute and convalescent COVID-19 samples from the United States, Italy and Spain.

The origin of this receptor is a woman aged 45-65 years with acute COVID-19. Sequencing was performed on PBMCs or T cells enriched from blood (not recorded which).

CDR3 region: CASSAVGGPYNEQFF. CDR3 DNA sequence: TGCGCCAGCAGCGCCGTGGGAGGGCCCTACAATGAGCAGTTCTTC. V is TRBV5-1 and J is TRBJ2-1; 7 positions agree with TRBD2. This CDR3 region has 15 residues. In germline, CDR1 is SGHRS, CDR2 YFSETQ. Trimming cost V 4 bases and J 2 bases; bases outside gene matches: 6. Filled out from reference TRBV5-1 and TRBJ2-1, the complete variable domain reads KAGVTQTPRYLIKTRGQQVTLSCSPISGHRSVSWYQQTPGQGLQFLFEYFSETQRNKGNFPGRFSGRQFSNSRSEMNVSTLELGDSALYLCASSAVGGPYNEQFFGPGTRLTVL.